This TCR beta chain is drawn from a study of T cells in Graves' hyperthyroidism and ophthalmopathy. TCR beta CDR3 regions were amplified from RNA transcripts. The primer set for the first-round RT-PCR of the TCR CDR3 was HTBI. TCRdb recomputed calls from the multiplex PCR reads with MiXCR, one row per CDR3 protein. The sample has roughly 840,000 distinct CDR3 sequences; over 35% are singletons. Hyperthyroidism was newly diagnosed in patients aged 18 to 65 (duration under 2 months). Exclusion followed for patients with uncontrolled infection, other autoimmune disease, pregnancy or lactation. Trimming took off 8 bases at V and 2 bases at J, with 15 bases between the two ends. Per germline, CDR1 SQVTM and CDR2 ANQGSEA. The CDR3 is made up of 13 amino acids.

The source of this sequence is a man aged 18 to 30 with Graves' hyperthyroidism. The chain couples TRBV29-1 to TRBJ2-5; D is unresolved. Sequenced sample: blood. In nucleotides, the CDR3 is TGCAGCTGGGGTCGAGGATTTCAAGAGACCCAGTACTTC. It codes for CSWGRGFQETQYF.